This TCR beta chain appears in the sequencing data of a study of T cells in localized non-small cell lung cancer (dated by TCRdb to about 2020). With respect to the entire study: T cell repertoires of some 240 early-stage NSCLC patients were analyzed, with tumors being compared against uninvolved tumor-adjacent lungs. A mean age of roughly 66 years was recorded for the NSCLC patients, of whom 129 were male and 107 were female. All 240 or so NSCLC patients in the cohort were treatment-naive and had localized lung tumors that were resected. Results and caveats for the whole study, not just this receptor: Multi-region tumor sequencing was not performed, so intratumor heterogeneity could not be excluded. Longer overall survival was associated with higher blood T cell density, whereas shorter survival was associated with higher adjacent-lung clonality. Uninvolved tumor-adjacent lung showed the highest T cell clonality, higher than tumor, which suggests more focused antigenic responses in the uninvolved tumor-adjacent lung. Of the top 100 tumor clones, a median of approximately 60 were detected in paired uninvolved adjacent lung; 28 were also among that lung's top 100. Because of the exploratory design, TCR variables were selected using unadjusted p-values without false-discovery rate correction.

The CDR3 numbers 17 residues from cysteine through phenylalanine. The CDR3 DNA has 51 bases and is translated from base 1. Deletion took 1 base off V and 0 bases off J, with a span of 13 bases between the germline ends. Taken from the germline V gene (reference sequence), the CDR1 and CDR2 loops are SEHNR and FQNEAQ. At diagnosis, peripheral blood, uninvolved tumor-adjacent lung and tumor were collected and stored as a combination of fresh-frozen and FFPE material. For TCR repertoire profiling, blood samples were analyzed in the form of peripheral blood mononuclear cells. As for this clone: This clone's antigen is unknown. Per-base qualities were not stored, and no clone one base away is much larger.

TCR beta CDR3 regions were sequenced from DNA using the immunoSEQ Assay. In the source study's methods: T cell density was computed as TCR beta template counts normalized to usable DNA estimated by amplifying housekeeping genes. Using the preseqR package, richness was estimated by extrapolating to 120,000 templates for tissue samples and 400,000 templates for PBMC samples. Clonality was defined by subtracting Pielou's evenness from one. Differential abundance testing on productive amino-acid clonotypes, with a minimum total count of 5 and an alpha of 0.1, was used to identify tissue-enriched TCRs. Repertoire overlap between compartments was quantified with the Jaccard Index and Morisita Overlap Index. TCR beta CDR3s were clustered by GLIPH together with public tetramer-defined viral CDR3s, and at least three viral sequences plus V-gene enrichment were required for viral motifs. The clones in this table, taken by TCRdb from immuneACCESS, are in-frame only. Not every clone is retained; where verified, under half of the shortfall comes from an unresolved V gene, and the cause of the rest is unknown. That table is the source of V, J and clone size, and D and trimming were worked out from the DNA. The sample table lists 65,000 or so clones, roughly 76% of them with a count of one. Roughly 5% of the sample belongs to the ten largest clones.

The sequencing here drew on PBMCs, taken before any cancer treatment. The rearranged chain carries TRBV7-9 and TRBJ1-3; the D region possibly corresponds to TRBD1 (5 bases align). This TCR was recovered from a man between 40 and 69 years old with stage II lung adenocarcinoma. The bases read TGTGCCAGCAGCTTAGGTGGGACTACCATCTCTGGAAACACCATATATTTT. This encodes CASSLGGTTISGNTIYF.